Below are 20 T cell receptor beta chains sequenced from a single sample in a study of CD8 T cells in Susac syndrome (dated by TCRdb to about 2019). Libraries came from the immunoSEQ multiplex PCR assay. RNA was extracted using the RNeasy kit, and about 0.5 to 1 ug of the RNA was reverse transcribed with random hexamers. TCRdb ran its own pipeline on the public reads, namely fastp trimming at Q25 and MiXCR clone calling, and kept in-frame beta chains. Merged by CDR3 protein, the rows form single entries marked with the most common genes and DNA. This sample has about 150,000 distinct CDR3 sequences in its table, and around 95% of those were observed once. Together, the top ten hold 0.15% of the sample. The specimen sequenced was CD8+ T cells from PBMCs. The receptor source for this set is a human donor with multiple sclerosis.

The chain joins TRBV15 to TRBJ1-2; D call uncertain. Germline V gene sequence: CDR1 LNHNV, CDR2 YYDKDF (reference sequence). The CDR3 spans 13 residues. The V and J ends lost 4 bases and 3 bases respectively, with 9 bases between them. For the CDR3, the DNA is TGTGCCACCAGCACCGAATACGACTATGGCTACACCTTC. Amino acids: CATSTEYDYGYTF.

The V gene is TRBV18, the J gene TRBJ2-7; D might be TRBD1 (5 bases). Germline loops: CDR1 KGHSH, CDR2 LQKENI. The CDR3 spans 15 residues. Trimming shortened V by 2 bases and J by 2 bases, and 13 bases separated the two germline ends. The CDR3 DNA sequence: TGTGCCAGCTCACCAGAAGCAGGGCCCACCTACGAGCAGTACTTC. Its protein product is CASSPEAGPTYEQYF.

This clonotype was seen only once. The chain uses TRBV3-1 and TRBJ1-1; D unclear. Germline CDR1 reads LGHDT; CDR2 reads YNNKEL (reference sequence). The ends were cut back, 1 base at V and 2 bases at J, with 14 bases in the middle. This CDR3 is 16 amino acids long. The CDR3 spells CASSQGRYAINTEAFF. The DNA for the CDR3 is TGTGCCAGCAGCCAAGGAAGGTACGCGATCAACACTGAAGCTTTCTTT. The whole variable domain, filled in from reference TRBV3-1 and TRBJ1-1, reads DTAVSQTPKYLVTQMGNDKSIKCEQNLGHDTMYWYKQDSKKFLKIMFSYNNKELIINETVPNRFSPKSPDKAHLNLHINSLELGDSAVYFCASSQGRYAINTEAFFGQGTRLTVV.

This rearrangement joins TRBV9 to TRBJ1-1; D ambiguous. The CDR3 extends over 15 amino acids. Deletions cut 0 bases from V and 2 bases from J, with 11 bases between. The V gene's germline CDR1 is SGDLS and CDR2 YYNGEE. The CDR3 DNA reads TGTGCCAGCAGCGTAGTCGGCAGCTCCAACACTGAAGCTTTCTTT. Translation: CASSVVGSSNTEAFF. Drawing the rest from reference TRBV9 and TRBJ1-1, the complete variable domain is DSGVTQTPKHLITATGQRVTLRCSPRSGDLSVYWYQQSLDQGLQFLIQYYNGEERAKGNILERFSAQQFPDLHSELNLSSLELGDSALYFCASSVVGSSNTEAFFGQGTRLTVV.

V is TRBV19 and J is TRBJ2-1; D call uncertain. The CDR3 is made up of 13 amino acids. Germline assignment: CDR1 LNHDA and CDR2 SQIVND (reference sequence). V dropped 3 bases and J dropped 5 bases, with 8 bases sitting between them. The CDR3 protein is CASSMYQHNEQFF. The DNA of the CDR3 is TGTGCCAGTAGTATGTATCAGCACAATGAGCAGTTCTTC.

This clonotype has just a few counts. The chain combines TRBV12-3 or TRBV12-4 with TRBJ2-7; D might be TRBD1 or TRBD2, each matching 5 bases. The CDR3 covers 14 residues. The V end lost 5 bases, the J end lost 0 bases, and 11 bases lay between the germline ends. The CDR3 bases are TGTGCCAGCAGTCCCGGGACGGCCTCCTACGAGCAGTACTTC. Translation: CASSPGTASYEQYF.

The CDR3 DNA follows: TGTGCCACCAGCAGCCAGGGGAGCTATGGCTACACCTTC. Translating gives CATSSQGSYGYTF. V and J are TRBV15 and TRBJ1-2, with D perhaps TRBD1 (6 bases). The length of the CDR3 is 13 residues. Trimming took 3 bases from V and 4 from J, leaving 9 bases between them. Germline V lookup: CDR1 LNHNV, CDR2 YYDKDF (reference sequence).

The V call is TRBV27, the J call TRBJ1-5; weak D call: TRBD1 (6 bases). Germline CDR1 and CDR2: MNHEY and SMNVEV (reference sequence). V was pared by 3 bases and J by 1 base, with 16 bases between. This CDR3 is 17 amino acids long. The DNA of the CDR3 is TGTGCCAGCAGTTTCCGAGGGGGAGGCACGAGCAATCAGCCCCAGCATTTT. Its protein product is CASSFRGGGTSNQPQHF.

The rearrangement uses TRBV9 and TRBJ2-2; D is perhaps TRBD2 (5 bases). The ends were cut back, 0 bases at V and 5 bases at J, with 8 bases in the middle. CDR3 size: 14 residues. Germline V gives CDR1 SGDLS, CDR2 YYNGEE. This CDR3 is CASSVGGGTGELFF. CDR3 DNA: TGTGCCAGCAGCGTAGGTGGCGGGACCGGGGAGCTGTTTTTT.

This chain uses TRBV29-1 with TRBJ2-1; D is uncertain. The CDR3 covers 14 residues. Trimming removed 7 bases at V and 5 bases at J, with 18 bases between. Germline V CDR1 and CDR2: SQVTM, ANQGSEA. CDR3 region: CSAGLWEPHNEQFF. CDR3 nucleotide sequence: TGCAGCGCTGGGCTTTGGGAACCGCACAATGAGCAGTTCTTC.

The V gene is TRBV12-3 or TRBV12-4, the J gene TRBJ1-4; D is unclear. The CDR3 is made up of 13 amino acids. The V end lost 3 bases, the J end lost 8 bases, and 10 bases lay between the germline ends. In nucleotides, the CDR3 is TGTGCCAGCAGTTTCACCGAGACCGAAAAACTGTTTTTT. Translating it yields CASSFTETEKLFF.

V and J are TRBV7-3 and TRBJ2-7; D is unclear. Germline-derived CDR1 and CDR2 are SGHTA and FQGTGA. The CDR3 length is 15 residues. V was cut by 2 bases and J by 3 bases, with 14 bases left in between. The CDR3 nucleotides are TGTGCCAGCAGCTTAGGTCTTGGCGGTATCTACGAGCAGTACTTC. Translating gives CASSLGLGGIYEQYF.

The CDR3 nucleotides are TGCGCCAGCAGTCAATCGGTGGCTAGCAGTGGTGAGCAGTTCTTC. Translating gives CASSQSVASSGEQFF. The chain uses TRBV23-1 and TRBJ2-1, with D tentatively TRBD2 (5 bases). TRBV23-1 qualifies as an ORF whose function is uncertain. The CDR3 consists of 15 residues. Trimming took 0 bases from V and 9 from J, leaving 15 bases between them.

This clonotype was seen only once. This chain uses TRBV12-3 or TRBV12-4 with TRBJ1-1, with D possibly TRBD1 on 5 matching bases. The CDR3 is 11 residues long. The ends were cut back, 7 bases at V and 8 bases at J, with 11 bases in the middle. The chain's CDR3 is CASTWGGEAFF. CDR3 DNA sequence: TGTGCCAGCACCTGGGGGGGAGAAGCTTTCTTT.

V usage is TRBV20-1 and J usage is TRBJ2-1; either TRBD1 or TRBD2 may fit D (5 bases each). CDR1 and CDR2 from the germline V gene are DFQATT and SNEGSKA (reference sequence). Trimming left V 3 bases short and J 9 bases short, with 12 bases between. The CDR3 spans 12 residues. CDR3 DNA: TGCAGTGCTAGGGACTTAGGGACTGAGCAGTTCTTC. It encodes CSARDLGTEQFF.

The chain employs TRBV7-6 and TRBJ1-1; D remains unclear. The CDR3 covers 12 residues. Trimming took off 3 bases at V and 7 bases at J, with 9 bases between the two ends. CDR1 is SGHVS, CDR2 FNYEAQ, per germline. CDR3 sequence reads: CASSFPQSEAFF. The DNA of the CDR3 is TGTGCCAGCAGCTTTCCGCAGAGTGAAGCTTTCTTT.

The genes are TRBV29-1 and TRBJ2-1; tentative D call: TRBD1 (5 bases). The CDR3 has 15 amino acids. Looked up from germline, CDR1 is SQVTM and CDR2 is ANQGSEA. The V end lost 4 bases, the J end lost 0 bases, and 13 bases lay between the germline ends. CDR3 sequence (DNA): TGCAGCGTTGTGGGGCACCCTAGCTCCTACAATGAGCAGTTCTTC. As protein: CSVVGHPSSYNEQFF.

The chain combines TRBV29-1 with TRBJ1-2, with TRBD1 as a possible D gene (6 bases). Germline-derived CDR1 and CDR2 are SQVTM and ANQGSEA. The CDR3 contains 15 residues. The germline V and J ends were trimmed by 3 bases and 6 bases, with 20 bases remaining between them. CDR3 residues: CSVELDRPISDGYTF. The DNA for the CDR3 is TGCAGCGTTGAGTTAGACAGGCCGATCTCGGATGGCTACACCTTC.

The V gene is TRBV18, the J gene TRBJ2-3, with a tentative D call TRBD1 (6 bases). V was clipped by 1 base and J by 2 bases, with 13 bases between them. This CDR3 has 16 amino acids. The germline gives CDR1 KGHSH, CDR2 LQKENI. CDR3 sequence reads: CASSPLQGGSTDTQYF. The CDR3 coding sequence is TGTGCCAGCTCACCACTACAGGGTGGGTCCACAGATACGCAGTATTTT.

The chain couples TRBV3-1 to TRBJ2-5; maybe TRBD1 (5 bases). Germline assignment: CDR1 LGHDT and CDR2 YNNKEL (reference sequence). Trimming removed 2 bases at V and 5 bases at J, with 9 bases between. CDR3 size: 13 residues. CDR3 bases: TGTGCCAGCAGCCAACCCAGGGCCGAGACCCAGTACTTC. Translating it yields CASSQPRAETQYF.